Below are 27 T cell receptor beta chains sequenced from a single sample in a study of blood T cell repertoires in COVID-19. Measured with immunoSEQ multiplex PCR; TCRdb has only the in-frame clones, and not every one. The table has tens of thousands of clones, about nine tenths seen once; the top ten hold 22%. Source material: peripheral blood. The receptors come from a woman older than 75 with COVID-19, enrolled during active disease.

V and J are TRBV5-4 and TRBJ1-2, with D possibly matching TRBD1 (6 bases). V lost 4 bases, J lost 8 bases, and 15 bases lay in between. The germline V gene encodes CDR1 SGHNT and CDR2 YYREEE (reference sequence). CDR3 length equals 13 residues. The CDR3 reads CASSLGQLGGYTF. The CDR3 DNA is TGTGCCAGCAGCCTCGGACAGCTCGGAGGCTACACCTTC. Based on the CDR3 plus reference TRBV5-4 and TRBJ1-2, the full variable domain is ETGVTQSPTHLIKTRGQQVTLRCSSQSGHNTVSWYQQALGQGPQFIFQYYREEENGRGNFPPRFSGLQFPNYSSELNVNALELDDSALYLCASSLGQLGGYTFGSGTRLTVV.

J is TRBJ1-1 and V is TRBV5-1, with TRBD1 matching over 9 bases. V gave up 4 bases and J gave up 5 bases; unmatched junction bases: 6. CDR3 length: 14 amino acids. The V gene's germline CDR1 is SGHRS and CDR2 YFSETQ. CDR3 coding DNA: TGCGCCAGCAGCCGGGACAGGGTGGGGACTGAAGCTTTCTTT. Amino acid sequence: CASSRDRVGTEAFF.

The table lists this clone with a count of one. The CDR3 nucleotides are TGTGCCAGCAGTCCCGGGACAGGACTTTCTAATGAGCAGTTCTTC. This codes for CASSPGTGLSNEQFF. This chain links TRBV6-5 with TRBJ2-1; 8 bases agree with TRBD1. V lost 5 bases, J lost 7 bases, and 10 bases stayed unmatched. The CDR3 consists of 15 residues. Per germline, CDR1 MNHEY and CDR2 SVGAGI.

V is TRBV19 and J is TRBJ1-6, with 7 bases matching TRBD1. Per germline, CDR1 LNHDA and CDR2 SQIVND (reference sequence). The length of the CDR3 is 17 residues. V dropped 0 bases and J dropped 2; count of bases not matched to a gene: 4. As DNA, the CDR3 is TGTGCCAGTAGTATAGATCTAGGGACAGCCTATAATTCACCCCTCCACTTT. This translates into CASSIDLGTAYNSPLHF.

A single count supports this clone. This sequence joins TRBV6-5 and TRBJ2-5, with TRBD2 as a possible D gene (6 bases). Germline CDR1 MNHEY, CDR2 SVGAGI. V lost 6 bases and J 4 bases, leaving 12 bases between the germline ends. The CDR3 runs to 13 residues. The CDR3 DNA reads TGTGCCAGCAGAACTCCGGGACTAGAGACCCAGTACTTC. Translation gives CASRTPGLETQYF.

The chain carries TRBV5-1 and TRBJ2-3; 10 nucleotides agree with TRBD2. V was clipped by 0 bases and J by 2 bases; unmatched bases: 3. CDR3 length: 16 amino acids. Germline-derived CDR1 and CDR2 are SGHRS and YFSETQ. The CDR3 DNA sequence: TGCGCCAGCAGCTTGGTAGCGGGGGGTTACACAGATACGCAGTATTTT. It encodes CASSLVAGGYTDTQYF.

The rearrangement uses TRBV18 and TRBJ2-1; 7 bases fit TRBD1. CDR3 length equals 12 residues. Per the germline V gene, CDR1 is KGHSH and CDR2 is LQKENI. V lost 6 bases, J lost 12 bases, and 8 bases stayed unmatched. The CDR3 sequence is CASSDDRAGQFF. CDR3 DNA sequence: TGTGCCAGCTCGGACGACAGGGCGGGGCAGTTCTTC.

The chain employs TRBV7-2 and TRBJ1-1, with 7 bases fitting TRBD1. The CDR3 totals 14 residues. Losses at the gene ends were 5 bases for V and 2 bases for J; bases not matched to a gene: 5. Per germline, CDR1 SGHTA and CDR2 FQGNSA. CDR3 region: CASSPNRGNTEAFF. The CDR3 nucleotides read TGTGCCAGCAGCCCGAACAGGGGCAACACTGAAGCTTTCTTT.

The rearrangement uses TRBV2 and TRBJ2-1, with a possible D match to TRBD1 (6 bases). The CDR3 is 15 amino acids. CDR1 SNHLY and CDR2 FYNNEI come from the germline V gene. With 6 bases removed from V and 2 bases from J, the gap between germline ends came to 14 bases. This CDR3 reads CASRLRQDTYNEQFF. CDR3 bases: TGTGCCAGCAGACTTCGACAGGATACCTACAATGAGCAGTTCTTC.

The chain couples TRBV20-1 to TRBJ2-5, with 8 bases aligning to TRBD2. Germline values: CDR1 DFQATT, CDR2 SNEGSKA (reference sequence). The CDR3 has 16 residues. Unmatched junction bases numbered 10, after V lost 3 bases and J lost 1 base. CDR3 sequence: CSASPTYSGIQETQYF. CDR3 bases: TGCAGTGCTAGTCCCACTTATAGCGGGATCCAAGAGACCCAGTACTTC.

J is TRBJ2-7 and V is TRBV6-5; D remains unclear. Deletions cut 1 base from V and 6 bases from J, with 13 bases between. CDR1 and CDR2 (germline): MNHEY, SVGAGI. The CDR3 covers 14 residues. The CDR3 DNA is TGTGCCAGCAGTTACTTGGGCAGAGTGCTCGAGCAGTACTTC. This codes for CASSYLGRVLEQYF.

This chain uses TRBV5-1 with TRBJ1-1, with D possibly matching TRBD1 (6 bases). CDR3 size: 14 residues. CDR1 and CDR2 (germline): SGHRS, YFSETQ. Trimming took 7 bases from V and 5 from J, leaving 18 bases between them. CDR3 DNA sequence: TGCGCCAGCGCAGGGGTTCGGGGTGGTACTGAAGCTTTCTTT. Protein sequence: CASAGVRGGTEAFF.

This chain joins TRBV7-9 and TRBJ2-3; a possible D gene is TRBD1 (6 bases). The V end lost 5 bases, the J end lost 2 bases, and 20 bases lay between the germline ends. Germline CDR1 is SEHNR and CDR2 is FQNEAQ (reference sequence). This CDR3 is built from 17 residues. CDR3 region: CASSQSQGHWITDTQYF. The CDR3 bases are TGTGCCAGCAGCCAGAGCCAGGGACACTGGATCACAGATACGCAGTATTTT.

V is TRBV6-5 and J is TRBJ1-1, with D maybe TRBD1 (5 bases). Germline V lookup: CDR1 MNHEY, CDR2 SVGAGI. CDR3 length: 14 residues. Trimming pared 5 bases from V and 1 base from J, leaving 11 bases between. The CDR3 here is CASSLIQGNTEAFF. CDR3 in DNA: TGTGCCAGCAGTCTCATTCAGGGGAACACTGAAGCTTTCTTT.

The V call is TRBV30, the J call TRBJ2-3; 8 bases are a match to TRBD2. The V segment lost 5 bases and the J segment 3 bases; nucleotides outside the gene matches: 10. The CDR3 has 15 amino acids. The V gene's germline CDR1 is GTSNPN and CDR2 SVGIG (reference sequence). CDR3 in DNA: TGTGCCTGGGGCGGGGGGAACTTGGGAACAGATACGCAGTATTTT. Translation: CAWGGGNLGTDTQYF.

The rearrangement joins TRBV18 to TRBJ2-3; 10 bases are shared with TRBD1. The V segment lost 4 bases and the J segment 7 bases; nucleotides outside the gene matches: 5. CDR3 length equals 14 residues. Germline V CDR1 and CDR2: KGHSH, LQKENI. The CDR3, as DNA: TGTGCCAGCTCACGCGGGACAGGGGATAATACGCAGTATTTT. It specifies CASSRGTGDNTQYF.

The chain couples TRBV12-3 or TRBV12-4 to TRBJ2-1; D might be TRBD2 (5 bases). The CDR3 is 13 residues long. Trimming took 4 bases from V and 12 from J, leaving 16 bases between them. DNA for the CDR3: TGTGCCAGCAGTTCTAGGCTGGCCGAGGGGCAGTTCTTC. It translates to CASSSRLAEGQFF.

This sequence joins TRBV12-3 or TRBV12-4 and TRBJ2-7, with unresolved D. The CDR3 covers 12 residues. The V and J ends lost 4 bases and 6 bases respectively, with 10 bases between them. This chain's CDR3 is CASSYSPSEQYF. CDR3 sequence (DNA): TGTGCCAGCAGTTATTCTCCGAGCGAGCAGTACTTC.

This clone was counted a single time. The chain carries TRBV6-6 and TRBJ2-7; possibly TRBD1 for D (6 bases). Trimming took off 6 bases at V and 5 bases at J, with 11 bases between the two ends. CDR1 MNHNY and CDR2 SVGAGI come from the germline V gene (reference sequence). This CDR3 is 12 amino acids long. The CDR3 DNA reads TGTGCCAGCAGCTTTACAGGGAACGAGCAGTACTTC. Translation: CASSFTGNEQYF.

This chain uses TRBV18 with TRBJ2-5; 10 nucleotides line up with TRBD1. There are 17 residues in the CDR3. V lost 2 bases to trimming and J lost 5 bases; unmatched junction nucleotides: 11. Germline assignment: CDR1 KGHSH and CDR2 LQKENI. The CDR3 reads CASSPTTGGAEGETQYF. The CDR3 nucleotides are TGTGCCAGCTCACCAACGACAGGGGGCGCGGAAGGGGAGACCCAGTACTTC.

The chain employs TRBV19 and TRBJ1-1; D call uncertain. V was cut by 0 bases and J by 0 bases, with 2 bases left in between. Germline-derived CDR1 and CDR2 are LNHDA and SQIVND (reference sequence). The CDR3 sequence is 13 residues long. The CDR3 coding sequence is TGTGCCAGTAGTATAGACGTGAACACTGAAGCTTTCTTT. Translating gives CASSIDVNTEAFF.

The chain uses TRBV2 and TRBJ1-1, with D possibly TRBD1 on 6 matching bases. This CDR3 has 13 amino acids. The germline V gene encodes CDR1 SNHLY and CDR2 FYNNEI. The germline V and J ends were trimmed by 7 bases and 10 bases, with 19 bases remaining between them. The CDR3 is CASTVGQGSGAFF. Here the CDR3 DNA reads TGTGCCAGCACGGTAGGTCAGGGGAGTGGAGCTTTCTTT.

J is TRBJ2-5 and V is TRBV30; the match to TRBD1 covers 11 bases. This CDR3 spans 13 amino acids. Germline CDR1 GTSNPN, CDR2 SVGIG (reference sequence). V was pared by 5 bases and J by 2 bases, with 1 base of the junction left unmatched. CDR3 loop: CAWGDRGQETQYF. In DNA, the CDR3 is TGTGCCTGGGGGGACAGGGGGCAAGAGACCCAGTACTTC.

A single count supports this clone. The chain is built from TRBV3-1 (or the pseudogene TRBV3-2) and TRBJ1-3, with TRBD1 matching 7 bases. Germline values: CDR1 LGHDT, CDR2 YNNKEL (reference sequence). The CDR3 length is 16 residues. V was pared by 1 base and J by 0 bases, with 3 bases of the junction left unmatched. The CDR3 sequence is CASSQGTGLSGNTIYF. In nucleotides, the CDR3 is TGTGCCAGCAGCCAAGGGACAGGCCTCTCTGGAAACACCATATATTTT.

The rearrangement uses TRBV5-1 and TRBJ2-7; maybe TRBD2 (6 bases). The germline V gene has CDR1 SGHRS and CDR2 YFSETQ. Trimming shortened V by 4 bases and J by 4 bases, and 12 bases separated the two germline ends. The CDR3 sequence is 13 residues long. CDR3 sequence (DNA): TGCGCCAGCAGCCGGACGGGACTTTACGAGCAGTACTTC. It specifies CASSRTGLYEQYF.

This clone appeared once. This sample also contains other DNA sequences that code for the same CDR3. The chain employs TRBV5-1 and TRBJ2-3; D gene uncertain. V lost 0 bases and J 2 bases, leaving 7 bases between the germline ends. The germline V gene has CDR1 SGHRS and CDR2 YFSETQ. This CDR3 is built from 14 residues. CDR3 loop: CASSLGQNTDTQYF. The CDR3 coding sequence is TGCGCCAGCAGCTTGGGACAAAACACAGATACGCAGTATTTT.

Regarding this clone: Different DNA sequences within this sample yield the same CDR3. The chain is built from TRBV5-1 and TRBJ2-3, with TRBD2 matching 10 bases. V dropped 7 bases and J dropped 0; count of bases not matched to a gene: 5. Germline CDR1 SGHRS, CDR2 YFSETQ. The CDR3 runs to 15 residues. The chain's CDR3 is CASSLAGGSTDTQYF. CDR3 bases: TGCGCCAGCTCATTAGCGGGGGGAAGCACAGATACGCAGTATTTT.